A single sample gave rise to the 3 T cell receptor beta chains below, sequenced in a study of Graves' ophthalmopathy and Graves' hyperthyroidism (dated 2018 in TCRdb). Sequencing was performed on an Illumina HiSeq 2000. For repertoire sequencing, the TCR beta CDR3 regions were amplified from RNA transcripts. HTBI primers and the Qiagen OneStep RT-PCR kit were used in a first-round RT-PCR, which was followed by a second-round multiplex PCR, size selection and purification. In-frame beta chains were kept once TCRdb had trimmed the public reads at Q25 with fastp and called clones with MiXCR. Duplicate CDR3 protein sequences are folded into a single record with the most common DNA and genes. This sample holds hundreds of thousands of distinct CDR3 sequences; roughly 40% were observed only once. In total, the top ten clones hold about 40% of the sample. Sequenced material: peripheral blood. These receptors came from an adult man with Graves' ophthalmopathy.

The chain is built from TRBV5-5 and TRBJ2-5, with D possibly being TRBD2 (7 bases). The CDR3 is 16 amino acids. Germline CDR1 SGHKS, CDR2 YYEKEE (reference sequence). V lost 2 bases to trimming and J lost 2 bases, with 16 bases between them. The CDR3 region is CASSLLLEGGQETQYF. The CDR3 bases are TGTGCCAGCAGCTTACTCTTGGAGGGGGGGCAAGAGACCCAGTACTTC.

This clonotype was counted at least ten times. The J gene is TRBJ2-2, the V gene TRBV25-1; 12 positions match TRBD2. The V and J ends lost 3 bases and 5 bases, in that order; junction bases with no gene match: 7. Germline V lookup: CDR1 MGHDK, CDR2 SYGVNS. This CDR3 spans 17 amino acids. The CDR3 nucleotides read TGTGCCAGCAGTGACCCTAGCGGGGGGGCCGGGACCGGGGAGCTGTTTTTT. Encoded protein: CASSDPSGGAGTGELFF.

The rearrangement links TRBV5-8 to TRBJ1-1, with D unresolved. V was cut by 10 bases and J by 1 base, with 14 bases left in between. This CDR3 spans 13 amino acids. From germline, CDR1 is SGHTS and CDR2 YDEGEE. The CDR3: CAWSPGGNTEAFF. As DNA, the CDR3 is TGTGCCTGGAGTCCGGGAGGGAACACTGAAGCTTTCTTT. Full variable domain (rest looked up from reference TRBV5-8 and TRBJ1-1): EAGVTQSPTHLIKTRGQQATLRCSPISGHTSVYWYQQALGLGLQFLLWYDEGEERNRGNFPPRFSGRQFPNYSSELNVNALELEDSALYLCAWSPGGNTEAFFGQGTRLTVV.